The clone carrying this TCR beta chain was counted ten times or more. Each CDR3 protein is one row after TCRdb ran MiXCR on the RT-PCR reads. Of roughly 620,000 distinct CDR3 sequences listed, around 10% are singletons. This sample was taken from a study of response to subunit inactivated influenza vaccine. In addition, the sample was reused for a study of T cells expressing NK-cell markers. As that study records: TCR beta cDNA was generated via 5'RACE template switching incorporating UMIs.

Source: PBMCs from blood, taken on the day of vaccination. The source of this sequence is a man between 50 and 59 years old who received an inactivated influenza vaccine.

The CDR3 loop reads CSVDGGGGWKETQYF. The DNA of the CDR3 is TGCAGCGTTGATGGGGGGGGGGGTTGGAAAGAGACCCAGTACTTC. The chain carries TRBV29-1 and TRBJ2-5; the match to TRBD2 covers 7 bases. The CDR3 extends over 15 amino acids. Germline assignment: CDR1 SQVTM and CDR2 ANQGSEA. The J segment lost 3 bases and the V segment lost 3 bases, leaving 10 bases of the junction unmatched.